The source of this T cell receptor beta chain is a study of PD-1 blockade in classical Hodgkin lymphoma. Findings and caveats of the study: Reported baseline diversity: healthy donors highest, relapsed/refractory patients lowest. Complete responders' baseline diversity resembled that of newly diagnosed patients.

The time point here: cycle 4 day 1 (C4D1), after 5 to 7 weeks of nivolumab. Each patient experienced a relapse that followed autologous stem cell transplantation, and brentuximab vedotin exposure varied. This CDR3 is built from 14 residues. The germline gives CDR1 LNHDA, CDR2 SQIVND (reference sequence). With 3 bases removed from V and 4 bases from J, the gap between germline ends came to 9 bases. A remark on this clone: Its antigen remains unidentified.

Profiled with immunoSEQ multiplex PCR; TCRdb holds only in-frame clones, not every one. The table includes some 39,000 clones, around 80% detected once. Specimen: peripheral blood mononuclear cells (PBMCs), collected before the fourth cycle of nivolumab. This sequence originates from a human donor with classical Hodgkin lymphoma. This chain joins TRBV19 and TRBJ1-4; D is undetermined. CDR3 residues: CASSIWPDNEKLFF. The CDR3 DNA reads as TGTGCCAGTAGTATTTGGCCCGATAATGAAAAACTGTTTTTT.